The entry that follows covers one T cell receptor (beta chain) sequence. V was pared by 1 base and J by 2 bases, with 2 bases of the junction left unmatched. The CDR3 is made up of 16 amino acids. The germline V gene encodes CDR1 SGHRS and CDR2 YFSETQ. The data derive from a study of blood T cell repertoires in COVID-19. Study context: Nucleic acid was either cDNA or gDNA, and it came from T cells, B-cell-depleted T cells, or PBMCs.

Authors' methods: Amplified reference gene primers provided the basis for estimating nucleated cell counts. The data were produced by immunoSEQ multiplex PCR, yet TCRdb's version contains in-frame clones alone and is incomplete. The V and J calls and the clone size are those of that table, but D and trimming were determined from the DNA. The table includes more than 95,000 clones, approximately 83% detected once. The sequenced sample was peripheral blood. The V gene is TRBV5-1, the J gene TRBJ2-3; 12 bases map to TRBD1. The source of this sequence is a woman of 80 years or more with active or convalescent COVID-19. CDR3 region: CASSLPGQGATDTQYF. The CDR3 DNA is TGCGCCAGCAGCTTGCCGGGACAGGGGGCCACAGATACGCAGTATTTT.